These T cell receptor beta chains were read from a single sample in a study of technical replicates of blood from several donors. Clones were sequenced by immunoSEQ multiplex PCR, and TCRdb holds only the in-frame ones, with some missing. The sample lists some 13,000 clones; roughly 92% were seen once. Sequencing was carried out using PBMCs. These receptors were collected from a human donor in good health. Each CDR3 is given with its conserved first and last residue. The D gene is left open where the match is weak.

d_call	v_call	cdr3_length	j_call	cdr3_aa	cdr3_nt
NA	TRBV2	15	TRBJ1-1	CASSVPNSQSLEAFF	TGTGCCAGCAGTGTTCCCAACAGCCAAAGCCTTGAAGCTTTCTTT
TRBD1	TRBV7-8	15	TRBJ1-5	CASSANRGPSQPQHF	TGTGCCAGCAGCGCAAACAGGGGGCCCAGTCAGCCCCAGCATTTT
NA	TRBV11-2	16	TRBJ2-6	CASSLRSASGANVLTF	TGTGCCAGCAGCTTGAGGTCGGCCTCTGGGGCCAACGTCCTGACTTTC
TRBD1	TRBV6-1	16	TRBJ2-2	CASSEPGQGAAGELFF	TGTGCCAGCAGTGAGCCCGGACAGGGGGCAGCCGGGGAGCTGTTTTTT
NA	TRBV5-1	15	TRBJ1-2	CASRTWGGRNYGYTF	TGCGCCAGCAGAACGTGGGGTGGGAGGAACTATGGCTACACCTTC
TRBD2	TRBV5-1	18	TRBJ2-3	CASSTIASGSQRTDTQYF	TGCGCCAGCAGCACCATAGCTAGCGGGAGTCAGAGAACAGATACGCAGTATTTT
TRBD2	TRBV10-3	14	TRBJ2-3	CAIRGLAGTDTQYF	TGTGCCATCAGGGGACTAGCGGGCACAGATACGCAGTATTTT
TRBD2	TRBV19	15	TRBJ2-7	CASSGTSGRSYEQYF	TGTGCCAGTAGTGGGACTAGCGGTCGGTCCTACGAGCAGTACTTC
TRBD1	TRBV29-1	13	TRBJ2-3	CSVEDRGQDTQYF	TGCAGCGTCGAAGACAGGGGGCAAGATACGCAGTATTTT
TRBD2	TRBV9	17	TRBJ2-1	CASSVAPAGSSYNEQFF	TGTGCCAGCAGCGTAGCCCCAGCGGGAAGCTCCTACAATGAGCAGTTCTTC
TRBD2	TRBV30	14	TRBJ2-1	CAWSTLAGEGEQFF	TGTGCCTGGAGTACCCTAGCGGGAGAAGGGGAGCAGTTCTTC
NA	TRBV30	13	TRBJ1-3	CAWTGNPGNTIYF	TGTGCCTGGACGGGAAACCCTGGAAACACCATATATTTT
TRBD2	TRBV4-1	16	TRBJ2-2	CASSPGLAANTGELFF	TGCGCCAGCAGCCCAGGACTAGCGGCGAACACCGGGGAGCTGTTTTTT
NA	TRBV14	15	TRBJ2-3	CASSQTAASTDTQYF	TGTGCCAGCAGCCAAACAGCAGCTAGCACAGATACGCAGTATTTT
NA	TRBV6-5	11	TRBJ1-1	CASRRQDEAFF	TGTGCCAGCAGGAGACAGGATGAAGCTTTCTTT
TRBD1	TRBV5-6	13	TRBJ1-2	CASSPGTGSGYTF	TGTGCCAGCAGCCCAGGGACAGGGTCTGGCTACACCTTC
NA	TRBV10-3	15	TRBJ2-1	CAGQREGGTHNEQFF	TGTGCCGGTCAAAGGGAAGGCGGGACCCACAATGAGCAGTTCTTC
TRBD2	TRBV27	13	TRBJ2-5	CATLGLAGTTQYF	TGTGCCACCCTGGGACTAGCGGGGACGACCCAGTACTTC
NA	TRBV27	12	TRBJ1-2	CASSPAGYGYTF	TGTGCCAGCAGCCCAGCAGGGTATGGCTACACCTTC
NA	TRBV4-2	18	TRBJ2-4	CASSQDIGSSIAKNIQYF	TGTGCCAGCAGCCAAGATATTGGTTCATCTATAGCCAAAAACATTCAGTACTTC
TRBD1	TRBV13	14	TRBJ2-7	CASSSRDSSYEQYF	TGTGCCAGCAGCAGCCGGGACAGCTCCTACGAGCAGTACTTC
TRBD1	TRBV27	14	TRBJ1-1	CASSPGTANTEAFF	TGTGCCAGCAGTCCCGGGACAGCAAACACTGAAGCTTTCTTT
TRBD1	TRBV5-4	15	TRBJ1-4	CASSLESTGNEKLFF	TGTGCCAGCAGCTTGGAATCGACAGGGAATGAAAAACTGTTTTTT
TRBD2	TRBV5-1	17	TRBJ2-3	CASSYTGTSSPSDTQYF	TGCGCCAGCAGCTACACCGGGACTAGCTCTCCCTCAGATACGCAGTATTTT
NA	TRBV2	14	TRBJ1-5	CASRLPSPGQPQHF	TGTGCCAGCAGACTTCCTAGCCCCGGTCAGCCCCAGCATTTT
TRBD1	TRBV5-4	15	TRBJ2-1	CASSPDRDPYNEQFF	TGTGCCAGCAGCCCGGACAGGGACCCCTACAATGAGCAGTTCTTC